Below are 10 T cell receptor beta chains sequenced from a single sample in a study of blood T cell repertoires in COVID-19. The repertoire was sequenced with immunoSEQ multiplex PCR; TCRdb's copy has only in-frame clones and lacks some. This table has 160,000 or so clones, over 75% appearing once. The sequenced material came from peripheral blood. Receptors were obtained from a human donor in a cohort sampled during active COVID-19.

In its sample, this clone was seen once. The CDR3: CASSQDHGAAFSKLFF. For the CDR3, the DNA is TGTGCCAGCAGCCAAGATCATGGGGCGGCCTTCAGCAAACTGTTTTTT. V is TRBV3-1 (or the pseudogene TRBV3-2) and J is TRBJ1-4; D perhaps matches TRBD1 (5 bases). Germline CDR1 LGHDT, CDR2 YNNKEL (reference sequence). V was clipped by 0 bases and J by 11 bases, with 19 bases between them. This CDR3 spans 16 amino acids.

The chain combines TRBV27 with TRBJ1-5, with 9 bases aligning to TRBD1. V shed 6 bases, J shed 0 bases, and the junction held 9 bases outside the gene matches. Germline V lookup: CDR1 MNHEY, CDR2 SMNVEV (reference sequence). The CDR3 extends over 17 amino acids. The CDR3 sequence is CASRPGQGIYSNQPQHF. The CDR3 region has the DNA TGTGCCAGCAGACCTGGACAGGGGATCTATAGCAATCAGCCCCAGCATTTT.

V usage is TRBV6-5 and J usage is TRBJ1-2; 8 nucleotides match TRBD1. V gave up 5 bases and J gave up 4 bases; unmatched junction bases: 9. The CDR3 has 15 amino acids. Germline-derived CDR1 and CDR2 are MNHEY and SVGAGI. CDR3 amino acids: CASSPPADRGYGYTF. DNA for the CDR3: TGTGCCAGCAGTCCCCCCGCCGACAGGGGCTATGGCTACACCTTC.

J is TRBJ1-5 and V is TRBV30, with D possibly being TRBD1 (6 bases). This CDR3 contains 15 residues. V was shortened by 0 bases and J by 2 bases, with 11 bases between the two germline ends. Per germline, CDR1 GTSNPN and CDR2 SVGIG (reference sequence). CDR3 sequence: CAWSVGGGGNQPQHF. CDR3 coding DNA: TGTGCCTGGAGTGTGGGAGGGGGAGGCAATCAGCCCCAGCATTTT.

The chain employs TRBV10-2 and TRBJ2-3; TRBD2 aligns across 7 bases. The ends lost 0 bases at V and 7 bases at J; junction bases unmatched: 10. Germline lookup yields CDR1 WSHSY and CDR2 SAAADI. This CDR3 is 16 amino acids long. CDR3 sequence reads: CASSESGAGVPNTQYF. CDR3 sequence (DNA): TGCGCCAGCAGTGAGTCAGGGGCGGGAGTACCGAATACGCAGTATTTT.

The chain uses TRBV18 and TRBJ1-5; D remains unclear. With 3 bases removed from V and 3 bases from J, the gap between germline ends came to 3 bases. CDR3 size: 12 residues. CDR1 is KGHSH and CDR2 is LQKENI in the germline V gene. The CDR3 loop is CASSPYNQPQHF. The CDR3 DNA follows: TGTGCCAGCTCACCCTACAATCAGCCCCAGCATTTT.

Worth noting for this clone: Other DNA sequences in this sample translate to the same CDR3. The chain has TRBV12-3 or TRBV12-4 and TRBJ2-7; the D is unclear. The V end lost 5 bases, the J end lost 2 bases, and 4 bases lay between the germline ends. The CDR3 runs to 11 residues. The chain's CDR3 is CASSPAYEQYF. CDR3 coding DNA: TGTGCCAGCAGTCCTGCCTACGAGCAGTACTTC.

The chain is built from TRBV4-3 and TRBJ1-2, with D hard to call. From germline, CDR1 is LGHNA and CDR2 YSLEER. The CDR3 length is 15 residues. V was cut by 0 bases and J by 8 bases, with 16 bases left in between. The CDR3 protein is CASSQESRDTDGYTF. The CDR3 bases are TGCGCCAGCAGCCAAGAATCCCGGGATACGGACGGCTACACCTTC.

This clone showed up just a few times. V gene TRBV9 combines with J gene TRBJ2-7, with TRBD2 matching over 8 bases. Germline assignment: CDR1 SGDLS and CDR2 YYNGEE. CDR3 size: 14 residues. With V trimmed by 0 bases and J by 3 bases, 2 bases remained unmatched. CDR3 loop: CASSVDSGNYEQYF. The DNA of the CDR3 is TGTGCCAGCAGCGTAGATAGCGGGAACTACGAGCAGTACTTC.

The V call is TRBV27, the J call TRBJ1-6, with 9 positions matching TRBD1. This CDR3 is built from 18 residues. V lost 6 bases to trimming and J lost 0 bases; unmatched junction nucleotides: 9. Germline V CDR1 and CDR2: MNHEY, SMNVEV (reference sequence). The CDR3: CASRTGQGLHSYNSPLHF. Written as DNA, the CDR3 is TGTGCCAGCAGGACGGGACAGGGCCTACACTCCTATAATTCACCCCTCCACTTT.